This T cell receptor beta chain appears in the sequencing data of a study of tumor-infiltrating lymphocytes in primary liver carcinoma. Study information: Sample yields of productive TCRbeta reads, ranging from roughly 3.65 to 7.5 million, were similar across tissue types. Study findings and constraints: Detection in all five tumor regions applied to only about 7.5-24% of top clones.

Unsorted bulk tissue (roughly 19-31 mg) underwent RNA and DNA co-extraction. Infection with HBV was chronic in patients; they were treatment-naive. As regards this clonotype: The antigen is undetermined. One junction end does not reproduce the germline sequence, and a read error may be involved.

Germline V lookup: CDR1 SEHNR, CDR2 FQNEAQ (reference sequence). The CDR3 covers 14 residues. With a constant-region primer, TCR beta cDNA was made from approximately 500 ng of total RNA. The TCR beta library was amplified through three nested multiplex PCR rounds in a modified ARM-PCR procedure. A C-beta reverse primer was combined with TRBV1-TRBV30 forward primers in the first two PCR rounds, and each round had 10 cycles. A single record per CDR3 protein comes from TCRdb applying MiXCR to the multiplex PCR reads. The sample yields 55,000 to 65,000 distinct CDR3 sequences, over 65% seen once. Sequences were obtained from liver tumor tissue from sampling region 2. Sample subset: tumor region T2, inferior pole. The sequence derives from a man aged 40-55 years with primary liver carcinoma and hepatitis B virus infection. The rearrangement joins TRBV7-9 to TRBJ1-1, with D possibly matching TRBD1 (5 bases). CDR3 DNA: TGTGCCAGCAGCAAAGGGACCGAGAACACTGAAGCTCTCTTT. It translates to CASSKGTENTEALF.